What follows are 2 T cell receptor beta chains derived from one specimen sequenced in a study of blood T cell repertoires in COVID-19. The table came from immunoSEQ multiplex PCR; TCRdb's copy has only in-frame clones and leaves some out. The table has 50,000 to 60,000 clones, around 81% seen once. The specimen was peripheral blood. The receptors come from a woman of 80 years or more with COVID-19, enrolled during active disease.

The table lists this clone with a count of one. The same CDR3 is also encoded by other DNA sequences in this sample. The chain uses TRBV27 and TRBJ1-5; D is ambiguous. The CDR3 covers 13 residues. Germline loops: CDR1 MNHEY, CDR2 SMNVEV (reference sequence). The germline V and J ends were trimmed by 0 bases and 3 bases, with 3 bases remaining between them. This chain's CDR3 is CASSLSLNQPQHF. The DNA of the CDR3 is TGTGCCAGCAGTTTATCCCTCAATCAGCCCCAGCATTTT.

The rearrangement links TRBV3-1 (or the pseudogene TRBV3-2) to TRBJ2-7; 10 bases align to TRBD2. Germline trimming cut 4 bases from V and 7 bases from J; bases unmatched to any gene: 19. The CDR3 has 18 residues. In germline, CDR1 is LGHDT, CDR2 YNNKEL (reference sequence). CDR3 sequence reads: CASSPLKEREGMRGEQYF. The CDR3 DNA reads TGTGCCAGCAGCCCCCTCAAGGAGCGGGAGGGTATGAGGGGGGAGCAGTACTTC.